This T cell receptor (beta chain) was captured by sequencing in a study of graft-versus-host responses after intestinal transplantation. Marrow drawn post-transplant originated at the posterior iliac crest or another site. CDR1 is LNHDA and CDR2 is SQIVND in the germline V gene (reference sequence). The CDR3 has 14 amino acids. V shed 7 bases and J shed 0 bases, with 12 bases lying between them. Broader study findings: Recipient-marrow GvH clones were detected, some having first appeared in ileum or blood.

Generated by immunoSEQ multiplex PCR, the TCRdb table keeps only in-frame clones and is missing some. The repertoire holds about 19,000 clones, with approximately 86% as singletons. In the case of this clone: Antigen specificity is unknown.

The chain couples TRBV19 to TRBJ1-1, with TRBD1 as a possible D gene (6 bases). This TCR was sampled from a human patient who received an intestinal transplant, so some T cells may come from the graft donor. The sequencing used bone marrow, collected approximately 120 days after transplant. The CDR3: CASTVDRMNTEAFF. CDR3 in DNA: TGTGCCAGTACCGTCGACAGGATGAACACTGAAGCTTTCTTT.